This TCR beta chain was obtained from a study of blood T cell repertoires in COVID-19. V shed 4 bases, J shed 1 base, and the junction held 4 bases outside the gene matches. The CDR3 is made up of 13 amino acids. Germline-derived CDR1 and CDR2 are SQVTM and ANQGSEA. Clinical history reported by participants formed the basis on which cohorts were assigned. Authors' methods: Estimation of nucleated cell counts was performed using reference gene primer amplification. The repertoire was sequenced with immunoSEQ multiplex PCR; TCRdb's copy has only in-frame clones and lacks some. The V and J calls and clone size come from that table; D and trimming were worked out from the DNA. The sample includes about 200,000 clones, about 83% seen only once; the top ten take 4.5% to 7%.

Sequenced sample: PBMCs or T cells enriched from blood (not recorded which). The TCR was taken from a man aged 40-50 years with acute COVID-19. V usage is TRBV29-1 and J usage is TRBJ2-7; TRBD2 agrees at 7 bases. The CDR3 sequence: CSVGRETSYEQYF. The CDR3 DNA sequence: TGCAGCGTTGGGCGGGAGACATCCTACGAGCAGTACTTC.